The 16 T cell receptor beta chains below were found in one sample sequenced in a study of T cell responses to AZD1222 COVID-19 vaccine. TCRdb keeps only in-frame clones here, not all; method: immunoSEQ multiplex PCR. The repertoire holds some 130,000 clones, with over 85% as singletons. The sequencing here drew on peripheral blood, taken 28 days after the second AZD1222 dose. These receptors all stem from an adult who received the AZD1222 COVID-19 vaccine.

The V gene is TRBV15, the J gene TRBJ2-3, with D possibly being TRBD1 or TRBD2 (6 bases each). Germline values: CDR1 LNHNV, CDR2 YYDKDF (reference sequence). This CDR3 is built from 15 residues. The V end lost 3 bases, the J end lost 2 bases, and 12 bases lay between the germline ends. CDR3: CATSSQRGPTDTQYF. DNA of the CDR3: TGTGCCACCAGCAGTCAACGGGGGCCCACAGATACGCAGTATTTT.

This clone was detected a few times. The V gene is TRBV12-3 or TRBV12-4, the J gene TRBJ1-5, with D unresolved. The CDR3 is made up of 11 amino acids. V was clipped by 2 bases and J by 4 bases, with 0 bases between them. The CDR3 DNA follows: TGTGCCAGCAGTTTAAATCAGCCCCAGCATTTT. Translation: CASSLNQPQHF.

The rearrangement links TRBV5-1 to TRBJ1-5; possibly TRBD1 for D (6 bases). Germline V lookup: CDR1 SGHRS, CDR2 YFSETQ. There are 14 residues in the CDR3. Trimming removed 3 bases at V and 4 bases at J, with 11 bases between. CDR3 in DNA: TGCGCCAGCAGCTGGGGGGCCCCAAATCAGCCCCAGCATTTT. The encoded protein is CASSWGAPNQPQHF.

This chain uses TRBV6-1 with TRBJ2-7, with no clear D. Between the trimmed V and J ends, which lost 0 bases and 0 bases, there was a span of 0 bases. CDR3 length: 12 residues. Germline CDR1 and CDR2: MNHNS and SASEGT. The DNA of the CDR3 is TGTGCCAGCAGTGAAGCCTCCTACGAGCAGTACTTC. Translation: CASSEASYEQYF.

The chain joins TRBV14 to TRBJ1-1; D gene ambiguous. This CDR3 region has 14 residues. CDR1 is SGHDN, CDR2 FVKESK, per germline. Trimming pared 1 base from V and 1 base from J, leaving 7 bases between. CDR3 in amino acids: CASSQGGRNTEAFF. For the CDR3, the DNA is TGTGCCAGCAGCCAAGGAGGGAGGAACACTGAAGCTTTCTTT.

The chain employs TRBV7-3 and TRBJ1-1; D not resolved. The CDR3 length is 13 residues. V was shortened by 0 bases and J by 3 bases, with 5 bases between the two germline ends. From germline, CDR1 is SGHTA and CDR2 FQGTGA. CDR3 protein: CASSLTGHTEAFF. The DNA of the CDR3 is TGTGCCAGCAGCTTAACGGGTCACACTGAAGCTTTCTTT.

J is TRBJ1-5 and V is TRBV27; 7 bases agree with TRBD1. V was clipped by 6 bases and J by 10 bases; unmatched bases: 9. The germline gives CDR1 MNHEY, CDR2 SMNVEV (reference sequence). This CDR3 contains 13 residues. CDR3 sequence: CASRHDRATPQHF. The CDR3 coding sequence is TGTGCCAGCAGACACGACAGGGCGACCCCCCAGCATTTT.

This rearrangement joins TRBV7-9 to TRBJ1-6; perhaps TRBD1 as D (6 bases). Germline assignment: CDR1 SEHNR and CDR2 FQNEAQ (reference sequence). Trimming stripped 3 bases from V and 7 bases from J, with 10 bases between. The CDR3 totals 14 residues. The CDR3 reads CASSLDSGNSPLHF. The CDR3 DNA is TGTGCCAGCAGCTTGGACAGCGGAAATTCACCCCTCCACTTT.

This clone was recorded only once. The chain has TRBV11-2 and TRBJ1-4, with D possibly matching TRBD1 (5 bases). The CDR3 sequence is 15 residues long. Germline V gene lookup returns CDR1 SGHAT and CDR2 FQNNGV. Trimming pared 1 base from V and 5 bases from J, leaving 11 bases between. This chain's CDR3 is CASSLGDPPNEKLFF. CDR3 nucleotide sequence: TGTGCCAGCAGCTTAGGGGACCCCCCAAATGAAAAACTGTTTTTT.

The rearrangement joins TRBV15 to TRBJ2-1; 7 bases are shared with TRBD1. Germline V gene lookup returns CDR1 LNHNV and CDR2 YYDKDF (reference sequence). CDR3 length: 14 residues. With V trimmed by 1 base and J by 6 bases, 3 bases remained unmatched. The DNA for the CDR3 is TGTGCCACCAGCAGAGTCAGACAGGGCAATGAGCAGTTCTTC. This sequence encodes CATSRVRQGNEQFF.

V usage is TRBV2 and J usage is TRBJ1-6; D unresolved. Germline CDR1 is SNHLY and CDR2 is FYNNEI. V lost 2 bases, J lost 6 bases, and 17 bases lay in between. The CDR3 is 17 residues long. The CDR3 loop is CASSELGSPEVNSPLHF. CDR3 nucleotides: TGTGCCAGCAGTGAACTGGGGTCTCCCGAGGTTAATTCACCCCTCCACTTT.

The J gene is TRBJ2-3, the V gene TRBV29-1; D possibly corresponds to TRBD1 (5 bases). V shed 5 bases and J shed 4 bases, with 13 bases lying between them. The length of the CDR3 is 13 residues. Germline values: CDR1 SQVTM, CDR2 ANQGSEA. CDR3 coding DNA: TGCAGCGTTCTCCAGGGTTTTCCAGATACGCAGTATTTT. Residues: CSVLQGFPDTQYF.

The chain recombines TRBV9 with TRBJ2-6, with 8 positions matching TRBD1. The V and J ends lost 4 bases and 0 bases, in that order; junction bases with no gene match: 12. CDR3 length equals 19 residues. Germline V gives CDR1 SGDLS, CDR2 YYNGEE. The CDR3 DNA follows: TGTGCCAGCAGCCCCACCCCACAGGGGGACCTCTCTGGGGCCAACGTCCTGACTTTC. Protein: CASSPTPQGDLSGANVLTF.

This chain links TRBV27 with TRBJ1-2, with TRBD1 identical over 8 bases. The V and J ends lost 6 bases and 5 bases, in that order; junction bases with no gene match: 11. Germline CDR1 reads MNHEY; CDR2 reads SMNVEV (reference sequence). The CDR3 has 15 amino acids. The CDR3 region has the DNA TGTGCCAGCAGCTTCGGTGCAGGGGGCATGTATGGCTACACCTTC. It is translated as CASSFGAGGMYGYTF.

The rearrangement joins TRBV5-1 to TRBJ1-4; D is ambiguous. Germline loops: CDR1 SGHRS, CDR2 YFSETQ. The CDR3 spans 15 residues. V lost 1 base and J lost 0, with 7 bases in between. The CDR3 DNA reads TGCGCCAGCAGCTTGATCTGGCCAACTAATGAAAAACTGTTTTTT. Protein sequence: CASSLIWPTNEKLFF.

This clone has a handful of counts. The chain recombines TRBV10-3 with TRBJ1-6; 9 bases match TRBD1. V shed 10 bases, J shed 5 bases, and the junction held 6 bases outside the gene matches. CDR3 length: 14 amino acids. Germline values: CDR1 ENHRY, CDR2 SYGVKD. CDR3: CATQTGGDNSPLHF. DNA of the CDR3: TGTGCCACCCAGACAGGGGGAGATAATTCACCCCTCCACTTT.